This is a list of T cell receptor beta chains from one sample in a study of blood T cell repertoires in COVID-19. Here immunoSEQ multiplex PCR was the method, and the copy in TCRdb shows in-frame clones only, minus some. The data hold about 220,000 clones, with approximately 82% observed a single time. Source material: peripheral blood. The receptors here all came from a woman at least 80 years old with acute or convalescent COVID-19. CDR3s include the opening cysteine and the closing phenylalanine or tryptophan. D genes are given only for firm matches. Rows may omit the clone size; those that give it use once, few, many or a size class.

D gene: TRBD1
J gene: TRBJ2-2
V gene: TRBV25-1
clone size: .
CDR3 DNA: TGTGCCAGCAGTGCACAGGGGGTCCCCGGGGAGCTGTTTTTT
CDR3 protein: CASSAQGVPGELFF

D gene: .
J gene: TRBJ1-1
V gene: TRBV29-1
clone size: .
CDR3 DNA: TGCAGCGCCGGCGAAGTAGTGAACACTGAAGCTTTCTTT
CDR3 protein: CSAGEVVNTEAFF

D gene: .
J gene: TRBJ2-2
V gene: TRBV6-2/TRBV6-3
clone size: .
CDR3 DNA: TGTGCCAGCAGTTATCATGATAGCTCCGGGGAGCTGTTTTTT
CDR3 protein: CASSYHDSSGELFF

D gene: .
J gene: TRBJ1-5
V gene: TRBV12-3/TRBV12-4
clone size: .
CDR3 DNA: TGTGCCAGCAGTTGGCAGTCCAATCAGCCCCAGCATTTT
CDR3 protein: CASSWQSNQPQHF

D gene: .
J gene: TRBJ2-3
V gene: TRBV18
clone size: once
CDR3 DNA: TGTGCCAGCTCACTTACAGGGTATCCGCAGTATTTT
CDR3 protein: CASSLTGYPQYF

D gene: TRBD2
J gene: TRBJ2-1
V gene: TRBV9
clone size: .
CDR3 DNA: TGTGCCAGCACTGAGGCGGGGGGGCCGTACGAGCAGTTCTTC
CDR3 protein: CASTEAGGPYEQFF

D gene: .
J gene: TRBJ1-4
V gene: TRBV3-1/TRBV3-2
clone size: .
CDR3 DNA: TGTGCCAGCAGCCAAGGGGCCGTTGAAAAACTGTTTTTT
CDR3 protein: CASSQGAVEKLFF

D gene: TRBD1
J gene: TRBJ1-1
V gene: TRBV5-6
clone size: .
CDR3 DNA: TGTGCCAGCAGCTTAGGGACAGGGGAAGTGACTTTCTTT
CDR3 protein: CASSLGTGEVTFF

D gene: TRBD1
J gene: TRBJ2-5
V gene: TRBV19
clone size: once
CDR3 DNA: TGTGCCAGTAGACTTACAGGGGGTTACCCGCAAGAGGCCCAGTACTTC
CDR3 protein: CASRLTGGYPQEAQYF

D gene: TRBD2
J gene: TRBJ2-7
V gene: TRBV4-2
clone size: .
CDR3 DNA: TGTGCCAGCAGCCAGGAAACCACTAGCGGGGGGGCCTACGAGCAGTACTTC
CDR3 protein: CASSQETTSGGAYEQYF

D gene: TRBD1
J gene: TRBJ2-1
V gene: TRBV7-2
clone size: .
CDR3 DNA: TGTGCCAGCAGCCGCGACAGGGCTTCCTACAATGAGCAGTTCTTC
CDR3 protein: CASSRDRASYNEQFF

D gene: .
J gene: TRBJ2-7
V gene: TRBV18
clone size: .
CDR3 DNA: TGTGCCAGCTCACAGGGACTGAGCTCCTACGAGCAGTACTTC
CDR3 protein: CASSQGLSSYEQYF

D gene: .
J gene: TRBJ2-1
V gene: TRBV6-5
clone size: .
CDR3 DNA: TGTGCCAGCAGTTACTCAGCCGGGTCCTACAATGAGCAGTTCTTC
CDR3 protein: CASSYSAGSYNEQFF

D gene: .
J gene: TRBJ1-4
V gene: TRBV7-9
clone size: once
CDR3 DNA: TGTGCCAGCAGCTTAGTCGGGGGTGAAAAACTGTTTTTT
CDR3 protein: CASSLVGGEKLFF

D gene: .
J gene: TRBJ1-2
V gene: TRBV7-9
clone size: few
CDR3 DNA: TGTGCCAGCAGCCCGGACAACTCCTATGGCTACACCTTC
CDR3 protein: CASSPDNSYGYTF

D gene: .
J gene: TRBJ2-7
V gene: TRBV6-1
clone size: .
CDR3 DNA: TGTGCCAGCAGTGAGGCCTTATCAAGCGAGCAGTACTTC
CDR3 protein: CASSEALSSEQYF

D gene: TRBD1
J gene: TRBJ2-7
V gene: TRBV6-4
clone size: .
CDR3 DNA: TGTGCCAGCAGTGGATACAGGGGGCGGACTCGCGAGCAGTACTTC
CDR3 protein: CASSGYRGRTREQYF

D gene: TRBD1
J gene: TRBJ1-2
V gene: TRBV6-1
clone size: .
CDR3 DNA: TGTGCCAGCAGTGAGGGGACAGGGAATGGCTACACCTTC
CDR3 protein: CASSEGTGNGYTF

D gene: .
J gene: TRBJ1-2
V gene: TRBV6-5
clone size: .
CDR3 DNA: TGTGCCAGCAACCAAGGACAGTTTAACTATGGCTACACCTTC
CDR3 protein: CASNQGQFNYGYTF

D gene: TRBD1
J gene: TRBJ2-4
V gene: TRBV27
clone size: .
CDR3 DNA: TGTGCCAGCAGTTTCGACAGGGGGCTTGGAAACATTCAGTACTTC
CDR3 protein: CASSFDRGLGNIQYF

D gene: TRBD2
J gene: TRBJ2-3
V gene: TRBV7-8
clone size: .
CDR3 DNA: TGTGCCAGCAGCACCGGCCCTAGCGGGGGGGGAGATACGCAGTATTTT
CDR3 protein: CASSTGPSGGGDTQYF

D gene: .
J gene: TRBJ1-3
V gene: TRBV5-1
clone size: .
CDR3 DNA: TGCGCCAGCAGCTTGATGGCAGGAGGGACTGGAAACACCATATATTTT
CDR3 protein: CASSLMAGGTGNTIYF

D gene: TRBD1
J gene: TRBJ1-6
V gene: TRBV4-3
clone size: .
CDR3 DNA: TGCGCCAGCAGCCCGGATTCGACAGGGCTCAATTCACCCCTCCACTTT
CDR3 protein: CASSPDSTGLNSPLHF

D gene: .
J gene: TRBJ1-3
V gene: TRBV7-2
clone size: .
CDR3 DNA: TGTGCCAGCACCCTCCTTGCAGGGCTCGGAAACACCATATATTTT
CDR3 protein: CASTLLAGLGNTIYF

D gene: .
J gene: TRBJ2-5
V gene: TRBV19
clone size: .
CDR3 DNA: TGTGCCAGTAGCGCCCGGGACCAAGAGACCCAGTACTTC
CDR3 protein: CASSARDQETQYF

D gene: .
J gene: TRBJ1-2
V gene: TRBV7-9
clone size: once
CDR3 DNA: TGTGCCAGCACTGTAAGCGGGGGCAGGAACTATGGCTACACCTTC
CDR3 protein: CASTVSGGRNYGYTF

D gene: .
J gene: TRBJ1-5
V gene: TRBV6-2/TRBV6-3
clone size: .
CDR3 DNA: TGTGCCAGCAGTCCGGGGATCCAGCCCCAGCATTTT
CDR3 protein: CASSPGIQPQHF

D gene: .
J gene: TRBJ1-4
V gene: TRBV9
clone size: once
CDR3 DNA: TGTGCCAGCAGCGTAGGACAGGTTAATGAAAAACTGTTTTTT
CDR3 protein: CASSVGQVNEKLFF

D gene: .
J gene: TRBJ1-4
V gene: TRBV21-1
clone size: .
CDR3 DNA: TGTGCCAGCAGCAAAGGTCCAGGGGGCCGTTTT
CDR3 protein: CASSKGPGGRF

D gene: TRBD1
J gene: TRBJ2-7
V gene: TRBV19
clone size: .
CDR3 DNA: TGTGCCAGTAGTACCACAGGGGTGGGCTACGAGCAGTACTTC
CDR3 protein: CASSTTGVGYEQYF

D gene: TRBD1
J gene: TRBJ2-1
V gene: TRBV28
clone size: .
CDR3 DNA: TGTGCCAGCAGCTCCGGGACAGGGGTCCACAATGAGCAGTTCTTC
CDR3 protein: CASSSGTGVHNEQFF

D gene: .
J gene: TRBJ1-1
V gene: TRBV15
clone size: .
CDR3 DNA: TGTGCCACCAGCAGAGACAGGGAGAACACTGAAGCTTTCTTT
CDR3 protein: CATSRDRENTEAFF

D gene: .
J gene: TRBJ1-2
V gene: TRBV7-2
clone size: once
CDR3 DNA: TGTGCCAGCAGCTTATACAGCGGCTACACCTTC
CDR3 protein: CASSLYSGYTF

D gene: .
J gene: TRBJ2-1
V gene: TRBV6-1
clone size: .
CDR3 DNA: TGTGCCAGCAGTGAATGGTCTGGCGGGTACAATGAGCAGTTCTTC
CDR3 protein: CASSEWSGGYNEQFF

D gene: .
J gene: TRBJ1-3
V gene: TRBV9
clone size: .
CDR3 DNA: TGTGCCAGCAGCGTAAGGGGGGGATCTGGAAACACCATATATTTT
CDR3 protein: CASSVRGGSGNTIYF

D gene: TRBD1
J gene: TRBJ2-7
V gene: TRBV11-2
clone size: .
CDR3 DNA: TGTGCCAGCAGCCCCATCAGGGGGCAATCCTCCTACGAGCAGTACTTC
CDR3 protein: CASSPIRGQSSYEQYF

D gene: TRBD1
J gene: TRBJ1-5
V gene: TRBV5-1
clone size: few
CDR3 DNA: TGCGCCAGCAGCTTGGGACAGGGGAGTCAGCCCCAGCATTTT
CDR3 protein: CASSLGQGSQPQHF

D gene: TRBD2
J gene: TRBJ2-1
V gene: TRBV5-1
clone size: once
CDR3 DNA: TGCGCCAGCAGCGCCCCAGGCGGGGGGGTCTACAATGAGCAGTTCTTC
CDR3 protein: CASSAPGGGVYNEQFF

D gene: .
J gene: TRBJ1-1
V gene: TRBV2
clone size: once
CDR3 DNA: TGTGCCAGCAGAGGACAGCCAGCTAACACTGAAGCTTTCTTT
CDR3 protein: CASRGQPANTEAFF

D gene: .
J gene: TRBJ1-6
V gene: TRBV4-2
clone size: .
CDR3 DNA: TGTGCCAGCAGCCGAAACCCGGGAGGGTCCAATAATTCACCCCTCCACTTT
CDR3 protein: CASSRNPGGSNNSPLHF

D gene: TRBD1
J gene: TRBJ2-7
V gene: TRBV9
clone size: .
CDR3 DNA: TGTGCCAGCAGCGAAGACAGGGGGCCTCCCTACGAGCAGTACTTC
CDR3 protein: CASSEDRGPPYEQYF

D gene: .
J gene: TRBJ2-7
V gene: TRBV28
clone size: .
CDR3 DNA: TGTGCCAGCAGTTCTGGCAGGATCTATCCCTACGAGCAGTACTTC
CDR3 protein: CASSSGRIYPYEQYF

D gene: .
J gene: TRBJ2-1
V gene: TRBV7-8
clone size: .
CDR3 DNA: TGTGCCAGCAGCTTAGGACTTTACAATGAGCAGTTCTTC
CDR3 protein: CASSLGLYNEQFF

D gene: .
J gene: TRBJ1-6
V gene: TRBV6-2/TRBV6-3
clone size: few
CDR3 DNA: TGTGCCAGCAGTTACACAGATAGTAATTCACCCCTCCACTTT
CDR3 protein: CASSYTDSNSPLHF